Shown below are 21 T cell receptor beta chains from a single sample sequenced in a study of vaccination effects on CD4 cells after COVID-19. Their recognized antigens are unknown. Scientists isolated CD4+ T cells after a roughly ten-day culture period ended. Either the BNT162b2 or mRNA-1273 vaccine was given to participants in two doses. The protocol was immunoSEQ multiplex PCR, while the TCRdb copy is restricted to in-frame clones and leaves out a portion. Among tens of thousands of clones listed, around 80% were seen once. The sample in question was CD4+ T cells from PBMCs cultured without peptide, obtained after COVID-19 vaccination. These receptors were collected from a human donor who received a COVID-19 vaccine.

The V and J genes are TRBV19 and TRBJ1-5; TRBD1 might be the D (6 bases). In germline, CDR1 is LNHDA, CDR2 SQIVND (reference sequence). CDR3 length: 15 amino acids. Between the trimmed V and J ends, which lost 5 bases and 1 base, there was a span of 12 bases. CDR3 in DNA: TGTGCCAGTAGTCCCAGGGGCATCAGCAATCAGCCCCAGCATTTT. Encoded protein: CASSPRGISNQPQHF.

V and J are TRBV6-5 and TRBJ1-5; weak D call: TRBD1 (5 bases). The CDR3 runs to 15 residues. The V gene's germline CDR1 is MNHEY and CDR2 SVGAGI. Trimming removed 6 bases from V and 0 bases from J, with 12 bases in between. The CDR3 DNA reads as TGTGCCAGCAGACGCCAGGGTAATAGCAATCAGCCCCAGCATTTT. Translation: CASRRQGNSNQPQHF.

This clone appeared once. J is TRBJ1-2 and V is TRBV11-2; tentative D call: TRBD1 (5 bases). This CDR3 contains 14 residues. Germline V gene lookup returns CDR1 SGHAT and CDR2 FQNNGV. The V gene lost 4 bases and the J gene lost 2 bases, with 11 bases spanning the gap. The CDR3 region has the DNA TGTGCCAGCAGCTCGAGGGGAGGGAACTATGGCTACACCTTC. Its protein is CASSSRGGNYGYTF.

The J gene is TRBJ2-1, the V gene TRBV2; a weak D match, TRBD2 (5 bases). V was shortened by 2 bases and J by 16 bases, with 18 bases between the two germline ends. Germline CDR1 reads SNHLY; CDR2 reads FYNNEI. The length of the CDR3 is 13 residues. The CDR3 DNA is TGTGCCAGCAGTGAACTAGCTCTCACCTATTCATTCTTC. Its protein product is CASSELALTYSFF. The variable domain in full, completed from reference TRBV2 and TRBJ2-1, reads EPEVTQTPSHQVTQMGQEVILRCVPISNHLYFYWYRQILGQKVEFLVSFYNNEISEKSEIFDDQFSVERPDGSNFTLKIRSTKLEDSAMYFCASSELALTYSFFGPGTRLTVL.

Only one count was recorded for this clone. The CDR3 loop reads CASRETRGSNTGELFF. The CDR3 nucleotides read TGTGCCAGCAGAGAAACGCGGGGTTCGAACACCGGGGAGCTGTTTTTT. The J gene is TRBJ2-2, the V gene TRBV6-6, with D possibly matching TRBD2 (6 bases). CDR1 and CDR2 (germline): MNHNY, SVGAGI (reference sequence). V lost 6 bases and J lost 0, with 14 bases in between. The CDR3 has 16 residues.

The rearrangement uses TRBV19 and TRBJ2-2, with a tentative D call TRBD1 (5 bases). The CDR3 extends over 15 amino acids. From germline, CDR1 is LNHDA and CDR2 SQIVND (reference sequence). Trimming took 5 bases from V and 4 from J, leaving 14 bases between them. CDR3 nucleotides: TGTGCCAGTAGTGCCCCAGGGTGGATCACCGGGGAGCTGTTTTTT. It specifies CASSAPGWITGELFF.

The CDR3 spells CASSPLNTGKETQYF. In nucleotides, the CDR3 is TGCGCCAGCAGCCCACTGAACACAGGCAAAGAGACCCAGTACTTC. The chain couples TRBV5-1 to TRBJ2-5; weak D call: TRBD1 (5 bases). The CDR3 length is 15 residues. The V and J ends lost 4 bases and 3 bases respectively, with 16 bases between them. CDR1 SGHRS and CDR2 YFSETQ come from the germline V gene.

A word on this clone: One junction end disagrees with the germline gene, perhaps due to a read error. The chain employs TRBV4-1 and TRBJ2-3, with 8 positions matching TRBD2. The length of the CDR3 is 13 residues. Germline V gene lookup returns CDR1 MGHRA and CDR2 YSYEKL. The CDR3 spells CASSSSGLGGPFF. The CDR3 DNA reads TGCGCCAGCAGCTCCTCGGGACTAGGAGGGCCATTTTTT.

This chain uses TRBV15 with TRBJ2-1; weak D call: TRBD1 (5 bases). Trimming pared 2 bases from V and 0 bases from J, leaving 11 bases between. Per the germline V gene, CDR1 is LNHNV and CDR2 is YYDKDF (reference sequence). The CDR3 totals 16 residues. DNA for the CDR3: TGTGCCACCAGCAGAAGAGGCGGACACTCCTACAATGAGCAGTTCTTC. Its translation: CATSRRGGHSYNEQFF.

This clone was recorded once. The rearrangement joins TRBV19 to TRBJ2-2; 9 bases agree with TRBD1. CDR3 length: 16 residues. Looked up from germline, CDR1 is LNHDA and CDR2 is SQIVND (reference sequence). With 5 bases clipped from V and 6 bases from J, the junction kept 10 bases outside the gene matches. CDR3 sequence reads: CASSPTDRGGAGELFF. CDR3 DNA: TGTGCCAGTAGTCCCACCGACAGGGGGGGGGCCGGGGAGCTGTTTTTT.

The rearrangement uses TRBV19 and TRBJ1-4; D unresolved. V dropped 3 bases and J dropped 11 bases, with 13 bases sitting between them. The CDR3 is 13 residues long. Germline-derived CDR1 and CDR2 are LNHDA and SQIVND (reference sequence). In nucleotides, the CDR3 is TGTGCCAGTAGTATCCCGCAGTCCTCCAAACTGTTTTTT. Translation: CASSIPQSSKLFF.

V gene TRBV4-1 combines with J gene TRBJ2-7; TRBD2 is a possible D gene (5 bases). Deletions cut 1 base from V and 5 bases from J, with 21 bases between. This CDR3 comprises 17 residues. Germline CDR1 and CDR2: MGHRA and YSYEKL. Here the CDR3 reads CASSQGFAGSYGNEQYV. CDR3 DNA: TGCGCCAGCAGCCAAGGGTTCGCCGGGTCCTACGGGAACGAGCAGTACGTC.

J is TRBJ2-6 and V is TRBV7-3, with 8 bases lining up with TRBD1. V lost 5 bases, J lost 4 bases, and 7 bases stayed unmatched. The CDR3 covers 16 residues. Germline CDR1 SGHTA, CDR2 FQGTGA. The CDR3 reads CASSQDRVTGANVLTF. The CDR3 DNA is TGTGCCAGCAGCCAGGACAGGGTGACAGGGGCCAACGTCCTGACTTTC.

The chain employs TRBV28 and TRBJ2-5, with D possibly TRBD1 on 5 matching bases. The germline gives CDR1 MDHEN, CDR2 SYDVKM. V dropped 5 bases and J dropped 4 bases, with 8 bases sitting between them. The CDR3 has 12 amino acids. The CDR3 region has the DNA TGTGCCAGCAGTGCAGGGCCAGAGACCCAGTACTTC. It translates to CASSAGPETQYF.

The chain recombines TRBV19 with TRBJ2-1; 7 positions match TRBD1. CDR1 is LNHDA and CDR2 is SQIVND in the germline V gene (reference sequence). This CDR3 has 15 residues. V shed 4 bases, J shed 7 bases, and the junction held 10 bases outside the gene matches. Written as DNA, the CDR3 is TGTGCCAGTAGTACCCGGGACAGCCTCCTTAATGAGCAGTTCTTC. It yields the protein CASSTRDSLLNEQFF.

The chain combines TRBV3-1 (or the pseudogene TRBV3-2) with TRBJ2-2, with a possible D match to TRBD2 (7 bases). CDR1 is LGHDT, CDR2 YNNKEL, per germline (reference sequence). The V end was cut by 1 base, the J end by 6 bases, with 15 bases between. There are 16 residues in the CDR3. CDR3 sequence (DNA): TGTGCCAGCAGCCAAGGGGTGGGGGGGCCGTCCGGGGAGCTGTTTTTT. Protein sequence: CASSQGVGGPSGELFF.

The chain is built from TRBV27 and TRBJ2-2; TRBD1 matches 7 bases. This CDR3 contains 15 residues. In germline, CDR1 is MNHEY, CDR2 SMNVEV (reference sequence). V was pared by 5 bases and J by 0 bases, with 3 bases of the junction left unmatched. The CDR3 loop is CASSPTGSNTGELFF. The CDR3 DNA follows: TGTGCCAGCAGTCCGACAGGGTCGAACACCGGGGAGCTGTTTTTT.

The rearrangement links TRBV18 to TRBJ2-2; 8 bases map to TRBD1. Looked up from germline, CDR1 is KGHSH and CDR2 is LQKENI. The V gene end was trimmed by 3 bases and the J gene end by 1 base; junction bases not matched to a gene: 4. The CDR3 contains 16 residues. In nucleotides, the CDR3 is TGTGCCAGCTCACCCTCCGGGACAGGGAACACCGGGGAGCTGTTTTTT. Its translation is CASSPSGTGNTGELFF. The full variable domain, completed using reference TRBV18 and TRBJ2-2, is NAGVMQNPRHLVRRRGQEARLRCSPMKGHSHVYWYRQLPEEGLKFMVYLQKENIIDESGMPKERFSAEFPKEGPSILRIQQVVRGDSAAYFCASSPSGTGNTGELFFGEGSRLTVL.

The V and J genes are TRBV6-1 and TRBJ2-7; D may be TRBD1 or TRBD2 (5 bases each). The V and J ends lost 2 bases and 3 bases respectively, with 14 bases between them. The germline CDR1 and CDR2 sequences are MNHNS and SASEGT. This CDR3 is 15 amino acids long. The CDR3: CASSENGAHYYEQYV. The CDR3 region has the DNA TGTGCCAGCAGTGAAAACGGGGCCCACTACTACGAGCAGTACGTC.

This chain joins TRBV4-3 and TRBJ2-1; 7 positions agree with TRBD2. J lost 7 bases, V lost 2 bases, and 8 bases had no gene match. There are 15 residues in the CDR3. The V gene's germline CDR1 is LGHNA and CDR2 YSLEER. The CDR3: CASSQKGGGPNEQFF. Written as DNA, the CDR3 is TGCGCCAGCAGCCAAAAAGGCGGGGGTCCTAATGAGCAGTTCTTC.

This clone was recorded a few times. The genes are TRBV19 and TRBJ1-1, with 7 bases that match TRBD1. Per the germline V gene, CDR1 is LNHDA and CDR2 is SQIVND (reference sequence). V shed 3 bases, J shed 2 bases, and the junction held 6 bases outside the gene matches. This CDR3 spans 15 amino acids. The CDR3 DNA sequence: TGTGCCAGTAGTATCCAGACAGGGATCAACACTGAAGCTTTCTTT. Protein: CASSIQTGINTEAFF.